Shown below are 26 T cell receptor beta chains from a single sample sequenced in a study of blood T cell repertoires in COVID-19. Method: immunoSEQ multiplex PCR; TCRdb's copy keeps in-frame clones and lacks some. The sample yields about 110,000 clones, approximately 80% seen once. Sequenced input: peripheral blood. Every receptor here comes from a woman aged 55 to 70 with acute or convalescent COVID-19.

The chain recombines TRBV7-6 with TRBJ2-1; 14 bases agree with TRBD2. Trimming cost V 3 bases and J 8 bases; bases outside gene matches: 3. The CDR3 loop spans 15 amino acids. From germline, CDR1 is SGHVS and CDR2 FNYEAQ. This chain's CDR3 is CASSFGLAGGYEQFF. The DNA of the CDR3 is TGTGCCAGCAGCTTCGGACTAGCGGGGGGTTATGAGCAGTTCTTC. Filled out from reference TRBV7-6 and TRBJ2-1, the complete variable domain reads GAGVSQSPRYKVTKRGQDVALRCDPISGHVSLYWYRQALGQGPEFLTYFNYEAQQDKSGLPNDRFSAERPEGSISTLTIQRTEQRDSAMYRCASSFGLAGGYEQFFGPGTRLTVL.

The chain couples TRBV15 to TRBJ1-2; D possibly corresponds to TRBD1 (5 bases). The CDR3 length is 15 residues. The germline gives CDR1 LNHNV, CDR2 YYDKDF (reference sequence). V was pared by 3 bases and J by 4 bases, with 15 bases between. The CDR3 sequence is CATSSWGTGGYGYTF. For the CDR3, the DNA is TGTGCCACCAGCAGCTGGGGGACGGGGGGCTATGGCTACACCTTC.

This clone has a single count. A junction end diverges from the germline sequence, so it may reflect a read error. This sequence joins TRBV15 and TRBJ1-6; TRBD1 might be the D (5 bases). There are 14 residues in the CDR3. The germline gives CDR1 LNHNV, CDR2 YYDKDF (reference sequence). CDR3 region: CATSRDSNNSPLHF. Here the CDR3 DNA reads TGTGCCACCAGCCGAGACAGTAATAATTCACCCCTCCACTTT.

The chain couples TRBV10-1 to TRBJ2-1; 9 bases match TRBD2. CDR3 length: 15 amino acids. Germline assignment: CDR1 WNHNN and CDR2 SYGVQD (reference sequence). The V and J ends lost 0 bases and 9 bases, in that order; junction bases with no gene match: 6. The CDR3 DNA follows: TGCGCCAGCAGTGAGTCTGGCGGGAGGGCCCTTGAGCAGTTCTTC. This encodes CASSESGGRALEQFF.

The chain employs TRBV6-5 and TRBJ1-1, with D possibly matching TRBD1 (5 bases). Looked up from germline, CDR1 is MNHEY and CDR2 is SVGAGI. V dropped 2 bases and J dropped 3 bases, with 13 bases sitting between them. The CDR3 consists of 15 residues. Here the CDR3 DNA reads TGTGCCAGCAGTTACGGGGACCGGGGGGACACTGAAGCTTTCTTT. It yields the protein CASSYGDRGDTEAFF.

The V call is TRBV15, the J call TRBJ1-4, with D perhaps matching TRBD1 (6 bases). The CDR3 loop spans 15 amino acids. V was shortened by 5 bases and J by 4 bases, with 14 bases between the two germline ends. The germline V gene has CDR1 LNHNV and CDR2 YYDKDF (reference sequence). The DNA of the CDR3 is TGTGCCACCAGCGGCAGGGACAACGGTAATGAAAAACTGTTTTTT. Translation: CATSGRDNGNEKLFF.

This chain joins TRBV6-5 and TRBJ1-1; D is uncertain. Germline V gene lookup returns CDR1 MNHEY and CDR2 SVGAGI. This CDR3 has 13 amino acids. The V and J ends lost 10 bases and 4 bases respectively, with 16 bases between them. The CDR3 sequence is CATSEGLSTEAFF. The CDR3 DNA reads TGTGCCACCAGCGAGGGATTGAGCACTGAAGCTTTCTTT.

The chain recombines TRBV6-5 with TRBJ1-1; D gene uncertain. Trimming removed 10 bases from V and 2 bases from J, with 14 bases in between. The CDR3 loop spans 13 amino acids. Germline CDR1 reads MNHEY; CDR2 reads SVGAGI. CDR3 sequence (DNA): TGTGCCACCAGCAGACTCAGTAACACTGAAGCTTTCTTT. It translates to CATSRLSNTEAFF.

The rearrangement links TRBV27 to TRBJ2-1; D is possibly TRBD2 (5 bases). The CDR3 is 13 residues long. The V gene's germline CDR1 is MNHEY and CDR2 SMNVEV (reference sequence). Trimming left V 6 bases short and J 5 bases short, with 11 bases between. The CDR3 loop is CASRRVEDNEQFF. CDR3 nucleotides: TGTGCCAGCAGGCGCGTGGAGGACAATGAGCAGTTCTTC.

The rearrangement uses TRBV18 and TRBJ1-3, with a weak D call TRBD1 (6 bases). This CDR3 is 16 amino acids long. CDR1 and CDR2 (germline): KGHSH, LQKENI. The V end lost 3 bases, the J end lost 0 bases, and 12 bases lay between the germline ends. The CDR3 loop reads CASSPSTGGSGNTIYF. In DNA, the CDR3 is TGTGCCAGCTCACCCTCGACAGGCGGCTCTGGAAACACCATATATTTT.

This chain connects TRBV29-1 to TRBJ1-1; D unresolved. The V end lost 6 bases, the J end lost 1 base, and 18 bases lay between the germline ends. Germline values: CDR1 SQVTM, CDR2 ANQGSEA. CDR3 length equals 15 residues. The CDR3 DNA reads TGCAGCGTCGCTGAGGGCAGGACCCAGAACACTGAAGCTTTCTTT. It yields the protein CSVAEGRTQNTEAFF.

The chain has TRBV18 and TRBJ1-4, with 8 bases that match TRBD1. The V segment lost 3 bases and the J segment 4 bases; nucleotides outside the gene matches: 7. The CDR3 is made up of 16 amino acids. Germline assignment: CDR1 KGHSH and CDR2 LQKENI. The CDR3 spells CASSPSRTGNNEKLFF. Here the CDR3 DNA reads TGTGCCAGCTCACCTTCTCGGACAGGGAATAATGAAAAACTGTTTTTT.

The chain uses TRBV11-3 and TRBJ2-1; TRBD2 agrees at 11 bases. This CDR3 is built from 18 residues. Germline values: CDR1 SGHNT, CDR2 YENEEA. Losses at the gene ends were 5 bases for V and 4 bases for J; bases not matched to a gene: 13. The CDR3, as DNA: TGTGCCAGCAGCGTAACTAGCGGGGGTTTAGTCGGATACAATGAGCAGTTCTTC. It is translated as CASSVTSGGLVGYNEQFF.

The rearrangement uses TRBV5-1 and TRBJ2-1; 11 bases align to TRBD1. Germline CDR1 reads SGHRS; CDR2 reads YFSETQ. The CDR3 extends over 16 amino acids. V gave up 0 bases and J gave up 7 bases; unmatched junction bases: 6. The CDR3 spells CASSLGSWDRGNEQFF. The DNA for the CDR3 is TGCGCCAGCAGCTTGGGTTCGTGGGACAGGGGGAATGAGCAGTTCTTC.

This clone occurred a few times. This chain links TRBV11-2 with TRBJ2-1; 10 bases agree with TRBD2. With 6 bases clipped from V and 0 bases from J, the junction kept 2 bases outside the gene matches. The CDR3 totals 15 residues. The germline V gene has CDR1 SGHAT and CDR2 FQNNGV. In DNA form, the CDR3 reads TGTGCCAGCAGGTCTAGCGGGAGCTCCTACAATGAGCAGTTCTTC. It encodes CASRSSGSSYNEQFF.

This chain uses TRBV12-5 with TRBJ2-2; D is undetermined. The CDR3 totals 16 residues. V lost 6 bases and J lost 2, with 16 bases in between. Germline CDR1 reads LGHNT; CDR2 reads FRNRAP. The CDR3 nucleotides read TGTGCTAGTGGCAGATCCGGGTCCATAAACACCGGGGAGCTGTTTTTT. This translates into CASGRSGSINTGELFF.

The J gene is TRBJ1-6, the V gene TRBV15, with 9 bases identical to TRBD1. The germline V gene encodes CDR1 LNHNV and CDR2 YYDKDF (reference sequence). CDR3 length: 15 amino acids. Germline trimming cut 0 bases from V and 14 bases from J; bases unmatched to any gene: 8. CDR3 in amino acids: CATSRDHGTGISLHF. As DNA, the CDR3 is TGTGCCACCAGCAGAGATCACGGGACAGGGATATCCCTCCACTTT. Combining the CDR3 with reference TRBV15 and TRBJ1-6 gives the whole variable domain DAMVIQNPRYQVTQFGKPVTLSCSQTLNHNVMYWYQQKSSQAPKLLFHYYDKDFNNEADTPDNFQSRRPNTSFCFLDIRSPGLGDTAMYLCATSRDHGTGISLHFGNGTRLTVT.

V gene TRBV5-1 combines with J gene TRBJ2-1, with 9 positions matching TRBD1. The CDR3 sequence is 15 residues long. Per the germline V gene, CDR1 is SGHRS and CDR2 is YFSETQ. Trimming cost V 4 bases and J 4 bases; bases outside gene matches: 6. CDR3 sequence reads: CASSITGGIYNEQFF. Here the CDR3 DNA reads TGCGCCAGCAGCATTACAGGGGGCATATACAATGAGCAGTTCTTC.

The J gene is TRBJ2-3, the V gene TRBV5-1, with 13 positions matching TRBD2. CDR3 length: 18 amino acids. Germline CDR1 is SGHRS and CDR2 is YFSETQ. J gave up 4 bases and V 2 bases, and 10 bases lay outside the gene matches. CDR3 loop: CASSLTSGGASSADTQYF. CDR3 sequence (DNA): TGCGCCAGCAGCTTAACTAGCGGGGGGGCCTCGAGCGCAGATACGCAGTATTTT. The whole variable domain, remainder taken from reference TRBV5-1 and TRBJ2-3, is KAGVTQTPRYLIKTRGQQVTLSCSPISGHRSVSWYQQTPGQGLQFLFEYFSETQRNKGNFPGRFSGRQFSNSRSEMNVSTLELGDSALYLCASSLTSGGASSADTQYFGPGTRLTVL.

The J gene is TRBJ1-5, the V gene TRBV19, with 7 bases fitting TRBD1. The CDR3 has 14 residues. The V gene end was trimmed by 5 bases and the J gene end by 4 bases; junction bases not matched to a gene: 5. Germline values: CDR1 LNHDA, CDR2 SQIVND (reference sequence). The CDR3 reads CASSSRQGNQPQHF. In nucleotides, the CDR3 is TGTGCCAGTAGTTCCAGACAGGGAAATCAGCCCCAGCATTTT.

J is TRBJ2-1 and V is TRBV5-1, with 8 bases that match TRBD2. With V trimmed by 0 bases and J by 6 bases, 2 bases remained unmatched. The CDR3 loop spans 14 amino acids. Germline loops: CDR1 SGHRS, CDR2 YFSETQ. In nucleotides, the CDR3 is TGCGCCAGCAGCTTGGCCCTAGCGGGCAATGAGCAGTTCTTC. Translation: CASSLALAGNEQFF. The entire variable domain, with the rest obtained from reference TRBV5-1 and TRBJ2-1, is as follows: KAGVTQTPRYLIKTRGQQVTLSCSPISGHRSVSWYQQTPGQGLQFLFEYFSETQRNKGNFPGRFSGRQFSNSRSEMNVSTLELGDSALYLCASSLALAGNEQFFGPGTRLTVL.

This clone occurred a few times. The CDR3 nucleotides are TGTGCCAGCAGTGAGATGAGCGGGGGACCCAATGAGCAGTTCTTC. Its protein product is CASSEMSGGPNEQFF. The J gene is TRBJ2-1, the V gene TRBV6-4; TRBD2 agrees at 8 bases. CDR1 MRHNA and CDR2 SNTAGT come from the germline V gene. The ends lost 3 bases at V and 6 bases at J; junction bases unmatched: 7. This CDR3 has 15 amino acids.

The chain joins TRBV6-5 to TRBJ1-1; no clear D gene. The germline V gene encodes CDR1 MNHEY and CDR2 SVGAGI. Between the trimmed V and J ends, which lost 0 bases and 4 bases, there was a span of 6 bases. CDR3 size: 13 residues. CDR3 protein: CASSYSVFTEAFF. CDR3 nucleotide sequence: TGTGCCAGCAGTTACTCCGTATTCACTGAAGCTTTCTTT.

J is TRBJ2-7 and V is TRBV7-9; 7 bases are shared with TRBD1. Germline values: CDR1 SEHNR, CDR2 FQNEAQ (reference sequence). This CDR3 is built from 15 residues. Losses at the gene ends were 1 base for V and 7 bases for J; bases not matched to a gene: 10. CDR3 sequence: CASSLVEQGMREQYF. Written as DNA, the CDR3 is TGTGCCAGCAGCTTAGTGGAACAGGGGATGCGTGAGCAGTACTTC.

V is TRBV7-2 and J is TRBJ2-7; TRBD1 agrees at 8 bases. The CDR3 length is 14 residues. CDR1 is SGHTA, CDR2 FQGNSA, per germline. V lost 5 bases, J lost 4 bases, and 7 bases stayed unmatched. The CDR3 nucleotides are TGTGCCAGCAGCCAGGGGGCCCGAATTTACGAGCAGTACTTC. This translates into CASSQGARIYEQYF.

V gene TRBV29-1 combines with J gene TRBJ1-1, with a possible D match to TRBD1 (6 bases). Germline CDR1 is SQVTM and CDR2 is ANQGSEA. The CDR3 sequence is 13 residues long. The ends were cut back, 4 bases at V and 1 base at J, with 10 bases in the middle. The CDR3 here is CSVGWTANTEAFF. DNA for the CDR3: TGCAGCGTTGGGTGGACAGCGAACACTGAAGCTTTCTTT.